This T cell receptor (beta chain) stems from a study of T-cell reconstitution after alpha-beta-depleted transplantation in children. CDR3 length: 15 residues. From germline, CDR1 is SGHRS and CDR2 YFSETQ. V lost 2 bases, J lost 0 bases, and 9 bases lay in between. Unique molecular identifiers were built into the TCRbeta library. Each CDR3 protein is one row after TCRdb ran MiXCR on the PCR reads. Of approximately 420,000 distinct CDR3 sequences in the sample, around 9.9% are singletons; the top ten hold 4.5% to 7%. This clonotype was counted a few times. The input for sequencing was PBMCs from the stem cell graft donor, taken from the stem cell graft. The genes are TRBV5-1 and TRBJ1-5; D remains unclear. The receptor's source is a human donor who donated a stem cell graft to a child with acute myeloid leukemia. The CDR3 sequence is CASSLSEPSNQPQHF. The CDR3 nucleotides are TGCGCCAGCAGCTTATCAGAACCTAGCAATCAGCCCCAGCATTTT.